The 17 T cell receptor beta chains listed next were all sequenced from one sample in a study of T cell repertoires in cytomegalovirus infection. No antigen has been identified for these receptors. TCRdb re-called the reads through MiXCR, storing one row per CDR3 protein. The table shows around 200,000 distinct CDR3 sequences, with approximately 40% occurring only once. Sequences were derived from CD8+ T cells from cultured PBMCs, sampled from culture after CMV antigen stimulation. Receptors originate from a human donor in good health (CMV status not recorded). Some clones in this sample may be carry-over from other donors' samples.

This clonotype has only a few counts. This sequence joins TRBV6-2 or TRBV6-3 and TRBJ1-1, with D uncertain. The length of the CDR3 is 14 residues. The germline V gene has CDR1 MNHEY and CDR2 SVGEGT. Deletions cut 0 bases from V and 0 bases from J, with 5 bases between. CDR3 coding DNA: TGTGCCAGCAGTTACTCGGCGATGAACACTGAAGCTTTCTTT. As protein: CASSYSAMNTEAFF.

Only a few counts were recorded for this clonotype. The CDR3: CSVVSRQEDANVLTF. Written as DNA, the CDR3 is TGCAGCGTTGTAAGTAGACAGGAGGATGCCAACGTCCTGACTTTC. This rearrangement joins TRBV29-1 to TRBJ2-6, with TRBD1 as a possible D gene (6 bases). The V gene's germline CDR1 is SQVTM and CDR2 ANQGSEA. The length of the CDR3 is 15 residues. V lost 4 bases and J 7 bases, leaving 17 bases between the germline ends.

In this sample, this clonotype turned up a few times. The rearrangement uses TRBV28 and TRBJ2-2; D is tentatively TRBD1 or TRBD2 (6 bases each). Germline V gene data show CDR1 as MDHEN and CDR2 as SYDVKM. V lost 1 base, J lost 1 base, and 16 bases lay in between. The CDR3 contains 18 residues. This chain's CDR3 is CASSLSYRGPGNTGELFF. In DNA form, the CDR3 reads TGTGCCAGCAGTTTATCCTACCGGGGGCCTGGGAACACCGGGGAGCTGTTTTTT.

This chain connects TRBV3-1 to TRBJ2-1; D not resolved. The CDR3 has 15 residues. From germline, CDR1 is LGHDT and CDR2 YNNKEL (reference sequence). Trimming shortened V by 2 bases and J by 0 bases, and 8 bases separated the two germline ends. In DNA, the CDR3 is TGTGCCAGCAGCCAAAGCGTAAGCTCCTACAATGAGCAGTTCTTC. It codes for CASSQSVSSYNEQFF.

A few counts support this clonotype. V usage is TRBV6-2 or TRBV6-3 and J usage is TRBJ2-2; D call uncertain. V shed 2 bases and J shed 4 bases, with 8 bases lying between them. The germline gives CDR1 MNHEY, CDR2 SVGEGT. The CDR3 is made up of 14 amino acids. CDR3 bases: TGTGCCAGCAGTTACAGGGCGAGCACCGGGGAGCTGTTTTTT. Amino acid sequence: CASSYRASTGELFF.

This clonotype has more than one count but fewer than ten. The chain carries TRBV5-4 and TRBJ2-7; D may be TRBD2 (6 bases). V gave up 4 bases and J gave up 6 bases, with 17 bases separating them. The length of the CDR3 is 14 residues. Per the germline V gene, CDR1 is SGHNT and CDR2 is YYREEE (reference sequence). The CDR3 region has the DNA TGTGCCAGCAGCGCGGGACTGGATATTAGCGAGCAGTACTTC. Translation: CASSAGLDISEQYF.

The genes are TRBV19 and TRBJ1-2, with D uncertain. Trimming cost V 6 bases and J 8 bases, with 10 bases left between them. In germline, CDR1 is LNHDA, CDR2 SQIVND (reference sequence). The CDR3 has 11 residues. The CDR3 here is CASREVRGYTF. The CDR3, as DNA: TGTGCCAGTAGAGAGGTTCGCGGCTACACCTTC.

V and J are TRBV7-9 and TRBJ1-1; a possible D gene is TRBD1 (5 bases). CDR1 SEHNR and CDR2 FQNEAQ come from the germline V gene (reference sequence). The CDR3 sequence is 13 residues long. V was clipped by 4 bases and J by 4 bases, with 10 bases between them. CDR3 sequence: CASSSGQSTEAFF. The CDR3 DNA follows: TGTGCCAGCAGCTCCGGACAATCCACTGAAGCTTTCTTT. Full variable domain (remainder filled in from reference TRBV7-9 and TRBJ1-1): DTGVSQNPRHKITKRGQNVTFRCDPISEHNRLYWYRQTLGQGPEFLTYFQNEAQLEKSRLLSDRFSAERPKGSFSTLEIQRTEQGDSAMYLCASSSGQSTEAFFGQGTRLTVV.

This sequence joins TRBV7-6 and TRBJ1-2; the match to TRBD1 covers 7 bases. Germline CDR1 is SGHVS and CDR2 is FNYEAQ. The length of the CDR3 is 15 residues. The trim removed 1 base at V and 4 bases at J, leaving 6 bases unmatched. The CDR3 bases are TGTGCCAGCAGCTTAGAGTCTCGGGACAGCTATGGCTACACCTTC. Translating gives CASSLESRDSYGYTF.

This clonotype occurred once. The genes are TRBV19 and TRBJ2-1; D possibly uses TRBD1 or TRBD2 (5 bases each). Germline V gene sequence: CDR1 LNHDA, CDR2 SQIVND (reference sequence). The CDR3 is made up of 13 amino acids. V lost 3 bases and J lost 8, with 11 bases in between. CDR3 amino acids: CASSIAGRDEQFF. CDR3 bases: TGTGCCAGTAGTATCGCGGGCAGGGATGAGCAGTTCTTC.

The chain joins TRBV5-1 to TRBJ2-1, with TRBD1 matching 9 bases. The V and J ends lost 3 bases and 8 bases, in that order; junction bases with no gene match: 9. CDR3 size: 15 residues. CDR1 is SGHRS and CDR2 is YFSETQ in the germline V gene. This chain's CDR3 is CASSSRDREYDEQFF. DNA of the CDR3: TGCGCCAGCAGCTCTAGGGACAGGGAGTACGATGAGCAGTTCTTC.

The chain couples TRBV28 to TRBJ2-2; D is perhaps TRBD1 or TRBD2 (6 bases each). Trimming shortened V by 6 bases and J by 4 bases, and 15 bases separated the two germline ends. The germline CDR1 and CDR2 sequences are MDHEN and SYDVKM. The CDR3 sequence is 15 residues long. The DNA of the CDR3 is TGTGCCAGCAGCCGGAGGGGGGTAGGCACCGGGGAGCTGTTTTTT. This sequence encodes CASSRRGVGTGELFF.

CDR3: CASSLMPLRGGDEQYF. CDR3 nucleotides: TGTGCCAGCAGCTTAATGCCCCTAAGGGGCGGTGACGAGCAGTACTTC. This chain joins TRBV7-8 and TRBJ2-7, with D perhaps matching TRBD1 (5 bases). The CDR3 totals 16 residues. The ends were cut back, 2 bases at V and 5 bases at J, with 19 bases in the middle. Germline CDR1 is SGHVS and CDR2 is FQNEAQ.

The chain links TRBV10-3 to TRBJ1-6, with D possibly matching TRBD1 (6 bases). CDR3 length equals 14 residues. The V end was cut by 6 bases, the J end by 8 bases, with 14 bases between. CDR1 is ENHRY, CDR2 SYGVKD, per germline. The CDR3 loop reads CAISEGDIDSPLHF. As DNA, the CDR3 is TGTGCCATCAGCGAAGGGGACATTGATTCACCCCTCCACTTT.

The sample holds a few counts of this clonotype. The chain couples TRBV12-3 or TRBV12-4 to TRBJ2-1; D is tentatively TRBD1 or TRBD2 (5 bases each). Trimming stripped 5 bases from V and 5 bases from J, with 10 bases between. This CDR3 is built from 13 residues. CDR3 sequence (DNA): TGTGCCAGCAGTCGGGACGGAAACAATGAGCAGTTCTTC. Translated: CASSRDGNNEQFF.

The table lists this clonotype with a few counts. The chain couples TRBV7-2 to TRBJ1-2, with 7 positions matching TRBD1. The CDR3 loop spans 15 amino acids. CDR1 and CDR2 from the germline V gene are SGHTA and FQGNSA. V gave up 3 bases and J gave up 0 bases; unmatched junction bases: 4. In DNA, the CDR3 is TGTGCCAGCAGCTTGGGACAGCGCCCTAACTATGGCTACACCTTC. Its translation: CASSLGQRPNYGYTF.

This clonotype was seen only a few times. V is TRBV7-6 and J is TRBJ2-5, with a tentative D call TRBD1 (6 bases). Looked up from germline, CDR1 is SGHVS and CDR2 is FNYEAQ. This CDR3 is 16 amino acids long. V was shortened by 0 bases and J by 5 bases, with 16 bases between the two germline ends. CDR3 residues: CASSLAGARRGETQYF. CDR3 DNA sequence: TGTGCCAGCAGCTTAGCGGGGGCGCGGAGAGGGGAGACCCAGTACTTC.